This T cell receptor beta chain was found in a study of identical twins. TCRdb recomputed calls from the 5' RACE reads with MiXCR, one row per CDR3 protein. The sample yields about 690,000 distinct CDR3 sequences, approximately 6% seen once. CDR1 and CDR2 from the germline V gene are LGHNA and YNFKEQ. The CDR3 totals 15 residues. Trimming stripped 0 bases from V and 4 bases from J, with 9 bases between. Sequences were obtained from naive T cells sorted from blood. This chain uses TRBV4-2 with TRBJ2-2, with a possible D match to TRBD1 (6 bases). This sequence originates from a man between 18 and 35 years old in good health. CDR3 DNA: TGTGCCAGCAGCCAAGACAGGGGTGGCACCGGGGAGCTGTTTTTT. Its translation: CASSQDRGGTGELFF.